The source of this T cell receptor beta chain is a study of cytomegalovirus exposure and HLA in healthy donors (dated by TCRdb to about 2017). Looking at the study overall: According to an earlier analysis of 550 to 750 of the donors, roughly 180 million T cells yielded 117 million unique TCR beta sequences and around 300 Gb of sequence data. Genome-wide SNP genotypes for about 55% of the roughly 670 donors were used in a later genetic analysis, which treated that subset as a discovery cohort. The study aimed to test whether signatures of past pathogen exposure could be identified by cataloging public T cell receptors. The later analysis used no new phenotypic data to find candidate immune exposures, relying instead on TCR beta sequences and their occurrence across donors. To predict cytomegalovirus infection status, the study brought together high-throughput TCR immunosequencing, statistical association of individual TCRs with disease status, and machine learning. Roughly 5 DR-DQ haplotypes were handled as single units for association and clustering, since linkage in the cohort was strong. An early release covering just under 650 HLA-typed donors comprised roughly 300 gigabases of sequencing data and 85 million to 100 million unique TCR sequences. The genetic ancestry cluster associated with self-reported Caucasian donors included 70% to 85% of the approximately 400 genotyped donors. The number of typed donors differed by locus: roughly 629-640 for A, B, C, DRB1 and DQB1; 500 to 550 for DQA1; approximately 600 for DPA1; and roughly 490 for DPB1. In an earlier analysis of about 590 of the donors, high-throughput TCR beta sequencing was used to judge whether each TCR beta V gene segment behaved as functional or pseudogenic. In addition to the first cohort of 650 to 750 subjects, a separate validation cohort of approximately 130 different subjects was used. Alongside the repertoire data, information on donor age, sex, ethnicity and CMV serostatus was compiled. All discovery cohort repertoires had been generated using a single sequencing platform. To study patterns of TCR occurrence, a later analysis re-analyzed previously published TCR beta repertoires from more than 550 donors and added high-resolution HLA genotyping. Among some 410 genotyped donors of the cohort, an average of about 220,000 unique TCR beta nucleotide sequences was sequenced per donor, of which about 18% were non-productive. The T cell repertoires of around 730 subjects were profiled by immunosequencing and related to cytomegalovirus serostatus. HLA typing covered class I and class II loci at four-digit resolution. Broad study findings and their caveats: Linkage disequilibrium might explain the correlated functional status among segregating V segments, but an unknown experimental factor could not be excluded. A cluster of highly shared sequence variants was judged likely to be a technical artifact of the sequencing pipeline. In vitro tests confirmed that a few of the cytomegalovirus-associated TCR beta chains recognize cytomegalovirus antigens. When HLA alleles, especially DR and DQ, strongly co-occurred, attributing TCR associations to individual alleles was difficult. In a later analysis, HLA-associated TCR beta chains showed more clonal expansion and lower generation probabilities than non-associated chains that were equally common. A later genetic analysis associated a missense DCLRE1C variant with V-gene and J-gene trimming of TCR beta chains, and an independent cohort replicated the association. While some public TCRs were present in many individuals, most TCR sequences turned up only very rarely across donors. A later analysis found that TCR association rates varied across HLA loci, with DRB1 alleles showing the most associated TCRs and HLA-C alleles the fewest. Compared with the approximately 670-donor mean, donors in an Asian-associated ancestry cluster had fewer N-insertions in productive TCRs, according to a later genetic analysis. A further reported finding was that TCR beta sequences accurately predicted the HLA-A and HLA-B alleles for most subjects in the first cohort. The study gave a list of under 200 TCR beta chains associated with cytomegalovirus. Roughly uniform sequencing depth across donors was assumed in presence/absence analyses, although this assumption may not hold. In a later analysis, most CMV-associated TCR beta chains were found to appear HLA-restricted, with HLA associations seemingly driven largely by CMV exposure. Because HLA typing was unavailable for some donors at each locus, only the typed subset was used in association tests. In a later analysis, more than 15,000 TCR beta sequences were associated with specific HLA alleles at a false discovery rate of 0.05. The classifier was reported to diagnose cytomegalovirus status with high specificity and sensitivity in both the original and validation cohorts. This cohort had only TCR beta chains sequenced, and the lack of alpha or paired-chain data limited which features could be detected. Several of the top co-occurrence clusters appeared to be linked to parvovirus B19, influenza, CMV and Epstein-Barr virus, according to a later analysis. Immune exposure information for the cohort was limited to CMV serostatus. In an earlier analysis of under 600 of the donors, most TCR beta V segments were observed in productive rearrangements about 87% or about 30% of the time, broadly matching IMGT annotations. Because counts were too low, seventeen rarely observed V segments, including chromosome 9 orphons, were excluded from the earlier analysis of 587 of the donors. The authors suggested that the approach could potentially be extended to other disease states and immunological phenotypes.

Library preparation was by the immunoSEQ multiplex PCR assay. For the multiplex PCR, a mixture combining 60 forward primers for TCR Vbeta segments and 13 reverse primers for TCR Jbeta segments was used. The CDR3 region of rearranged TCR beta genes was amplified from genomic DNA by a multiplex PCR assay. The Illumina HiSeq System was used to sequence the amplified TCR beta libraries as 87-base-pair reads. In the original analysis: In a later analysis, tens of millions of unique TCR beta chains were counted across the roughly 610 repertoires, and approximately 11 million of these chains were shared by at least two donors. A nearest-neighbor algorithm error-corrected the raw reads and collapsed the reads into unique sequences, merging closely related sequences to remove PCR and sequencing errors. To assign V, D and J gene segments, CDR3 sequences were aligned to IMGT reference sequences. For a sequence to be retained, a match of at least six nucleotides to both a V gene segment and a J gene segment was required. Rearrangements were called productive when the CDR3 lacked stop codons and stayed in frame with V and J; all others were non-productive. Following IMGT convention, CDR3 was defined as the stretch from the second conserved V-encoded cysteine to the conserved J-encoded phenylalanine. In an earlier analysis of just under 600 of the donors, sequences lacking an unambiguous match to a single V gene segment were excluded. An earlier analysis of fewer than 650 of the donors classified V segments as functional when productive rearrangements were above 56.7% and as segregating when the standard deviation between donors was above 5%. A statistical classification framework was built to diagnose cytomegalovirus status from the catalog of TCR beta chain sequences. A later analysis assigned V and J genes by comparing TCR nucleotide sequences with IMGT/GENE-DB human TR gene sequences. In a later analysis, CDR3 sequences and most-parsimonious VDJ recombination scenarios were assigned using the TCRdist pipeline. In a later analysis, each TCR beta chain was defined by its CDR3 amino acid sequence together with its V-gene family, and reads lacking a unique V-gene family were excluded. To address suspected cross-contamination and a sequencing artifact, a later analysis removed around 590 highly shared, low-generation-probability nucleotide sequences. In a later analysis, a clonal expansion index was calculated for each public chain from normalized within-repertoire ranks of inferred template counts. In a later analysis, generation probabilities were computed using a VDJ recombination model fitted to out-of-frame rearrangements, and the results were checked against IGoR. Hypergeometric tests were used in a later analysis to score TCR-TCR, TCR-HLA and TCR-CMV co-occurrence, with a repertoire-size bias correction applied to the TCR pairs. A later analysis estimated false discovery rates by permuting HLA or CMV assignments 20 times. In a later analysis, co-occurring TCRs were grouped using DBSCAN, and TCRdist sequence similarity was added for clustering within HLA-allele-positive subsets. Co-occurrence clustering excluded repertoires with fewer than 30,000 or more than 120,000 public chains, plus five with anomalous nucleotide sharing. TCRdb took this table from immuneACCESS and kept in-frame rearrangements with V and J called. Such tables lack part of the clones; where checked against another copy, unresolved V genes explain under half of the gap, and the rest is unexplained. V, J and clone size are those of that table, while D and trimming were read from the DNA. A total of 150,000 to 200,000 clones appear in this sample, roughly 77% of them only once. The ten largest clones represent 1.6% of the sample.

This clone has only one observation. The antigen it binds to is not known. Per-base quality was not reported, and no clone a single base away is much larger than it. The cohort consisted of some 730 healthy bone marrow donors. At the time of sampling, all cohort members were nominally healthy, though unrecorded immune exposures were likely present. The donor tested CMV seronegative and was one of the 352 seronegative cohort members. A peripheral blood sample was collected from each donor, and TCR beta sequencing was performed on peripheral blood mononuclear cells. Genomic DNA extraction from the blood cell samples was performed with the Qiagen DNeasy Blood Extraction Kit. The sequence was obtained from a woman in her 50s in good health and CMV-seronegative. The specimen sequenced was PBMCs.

The CDR3 in this case is CASTNALQGRNTEAFF. The bases are TGTGCCAGCACCAACGCCCTACAGGGGAGGAACACTGAAGCTTTCTTT. Recombination linked TRBV5-6 to TRBJ1-1; the central 7 bases match TRBD1. Counted from cysteine to phenylalanine, this CDR3 has 16 amino acids. The DNA shown is the 48-base CDR3, in frame from base 1. CDR1 and CDR2 are read off the germline V gene as SGHDT and YYEEEE. After removal of 6 bases from V and 1 base from J, the junction retains 12 bases not matched to a gene.